These 21 T cell receptor beta chains share one sample of origin, sequenced in a study of cytotoxic CD8 clonotypes in ibrutinib-treated CLL. TCRdb's copy holds only in-frame clones and misses some; the assay was immunoSEQ multiplex PCR. This sample has 130,000 or so clones, with 80% to 90% found just once. The sequenced sample was PBMCs, obtained after 24 months of ibrutinib treatment. The source of these receptors is a human donor with chronic lymphocytic leukemia.

The chain is built from TRBV5-1 and TRBJ1-2; D is unresolved. The CDR3 spans 13 residues. Germline CDR1 and CDR2: SGHRS and YFSETQ. V lost 4 bases and J 8 bases, leaving 15 bases between the germline ends. The CDR3 nucleotides are TGCGCCAGCAGCCCAGAAGCGGGTAGGGGCTACACCTTC. It codes for CASSPEAGRGYTF.

The chain employs TRBV29-1 and TRBJ2-3, with D uncertain. The CDR3 runs 12 residues. Germline V gives CDR1 SQVTM, CDR2 ANQGSEA. V was shortened by 2 bases and J by 0 bases, with 3 bases between the two germline ends. The CDR3 here is CSVEFSTDTQYF. For the CDR3, the DNA is TGCAGCGTTGAATTTAGCACAGATACGCAGTATTTT.

This clone has just a few counts. J is TRBJ2-5 and V is TRBV7-8; D is possibly TRBD2 (7 bases). Between the trimmed V and J ends, which lost 5 bases and 2 bases, there was a span of 24 bases. The CDR3 consists of 18 residues. Germline V gives CDR1 SGHVS, CDR2 FQNEAQ. CDR3 coding DNA: TGTGCCAGCAGCGTATGGAGGTTGAGGGGGGGCCGTCAAGAGACCCAGTACTTC. It translates to CASSVWRLRGGRQETQYF.

This clone has just a few counts. V usage is TRBV6-5 and J usage is TRBJ1-5; 9 nucleotides align to TRBD1. In germline, CDR1 is MNHEY, CDR2 SVGAGI. This CDR3 contains 15 residues. V shed 6 bases and J 1 base; nucleotides not matched to a gene: 4. The CDR3 DNA sequence: TGTGCCAGCAGCGACGGACAGGGGAGCAATCAGCCCCAGCATTTT. Translation: CASSDGQGSNQPQHF.

The chain recombines TRBV9 with TRBJ2-7, with 9 bases lining up with TRBD1. J gave up 3 bases and V 4 bases, and 8 bases lay outside the gene matches. The CDR3 runs to 15 residues. Germline V gene lookup returns CDR1 SGDLS and CDR2 YYNGEE. CDR3 residues: CASSPSGTGIYEQYF. The CDR3 DNA follows: TGTGCCAGCAGCCCCTCCGGGACAGGGATCTACGAGCAGTACTTC. Complete variable domain (other parts from reference TRBV9 and TRBJ2-7): DSGVTQTPKHLITATGQRVTLRCSPRSGDLSVYWYQQSLDQGLQFLIQYYNGEERAKGNILERFSAQQFPDLHSELNLSSLELGDSALYFCASSPSGTGIYEQYFGPGTRLTVT.

This chain links TRBV6-5 with TRBJ2-7; 8 nucleotides line up with TRBD1. The CDR3 totals 12 residues. Germline trimming cut 5 bases from V and 6 bases from J; bases unmatched to any gene: 3. Germline V gene lookup returns CDR1 MNHEY and CDR2 SVGAGI. The CDR3 spells CASSRTGGEQYF. CDR3 nucleotides: TGTGCCAGCAGTCGCACAGGGGGCGAGCAGTACTTC.

The CDR3 region has the DNA TGTGCCAGCACCGGGACTAGCGGAGACATTCAGTACTTC. Protein sequence: CASTGTSGDIQYF. V gene TRBV6-1 combines with J gene TRBJ2-4; TRBD2 aligns across 11 bases. This CDR3 contains 13 residues. Germline CDR1 and CDR2: MNHNS and SASEGT. V dropped 7 bases and J dropped 8; count of bases not matched to a gene: 4.

V usage is TRBV7-8 and J usage is TRBJ2-5; 8 nucleotides agree with TRBD2. With V trimmed by 5 bases and J by 2 bases, 4 bases remained unmatched. Germline V gene data show CDR1 as SGHVS and CDR2 as FQNEAQ. This CDR3 is built from 14 residues. In DNA form, the CDR3 reads TGTGCCAGCAGCCGACTAGCGCGGCAAGAGACCCAGTACTTC. Translation: CASSRLARQETQYF.

The chain employs TRBV30 and TRBJ1-4, with 8 bases aligning to TRBD1. The V gene end was trimmed by 3 bases and the J gene end by 6 bases; junction bases not matched to a gene: 3. The CDR3 has 13 amino acids. CDR1 GTSNPN and CDR2 SVGIG come from the germline V gene (reference sequence). CDR3 residues: CAWRRQGYEKLFF. The DNA of the CDR3 is TGTGCCTGGAGACGACAGGGGTATGAAAAACTGTTTTTT.

V and J are TRBV19 and TRBJ1-2, with a possible D match to TRBD1 (5 bases). The CDR3 is 13 amino acids. Trimming pared 4 bases from V and 6 bases from J, leaving 12 bases between. From germline, CDR1 is LNHDA and CDR2 SQIVND (reference sequence). The CDR3 bases are TGTGCCAGTAGTACCAGGACATTCGATGGCTACACCTTC. Protein product: CASSTRTFDGYTF.

DNA for the CDR3: TGTGCCAGCAGACCAGGGGGCGCGGGCACCGGGGAGCTGTTTTTT. Amino acid sequence: CASRPGGAGTGELFF. V is TRBV28 and J is TRBJ2-2, with 8 bases identical to TRBD1. Germline CDR1 reads MDHEN; CDR2 reads SYDVKM. This CDR3 has 15 residues. With V trimmed by 6 bases and J by 4 bases, 7 bases remained unmatched.

V is TRBV6-6 and J is TRBJ2-7, with D perhaps assigned TRBD1 or TRBD2 (6 bases each). The CDR3 loop spans 14 amino acids. CDR1 is MNHNY, CDR2 SVGAGI, per germline (reference sequence). The V end was cut by 7 bases, the J end by 4 bases, with 17 bases between. In DNA form, the CDR3 reads TGTGCCAGCACCTCGGGGGCTCCCGGATACGAGCAGTACTTC. This sequence encodes CASTSGAPGYEQYF.

The V call is TRBV29-1, the J call TRBJ1-1; TRBD1 matches 7 bases. Trimming cost V 1 base and J 4 bases; bases outside gene matches: 9. The CDR3 covers 15 residues. Germline V gene data show CDR1 as SQVTM and CDR2 as ANQGSEA. CDR3 nucleotides: TGCAGCGTTGAAGGTAAATCAGGGGGAGCCACTGAAGCTTTCTTT. It is translated as CSVEGKSGGATEAFF. Combining the CDR3 with reference TRBV29-1 and TRBJ1-1 gives the whole variable domain SAVISQKPSRDICQRGTSLTIQCQVDSQVTMMFWYRQQPGQSLTLIATANQGSEATYESGFVIDKFPISRPNLTFSTLTVSNMSPEDSSIYLCSVEGKSGGATEAFFGQGTRLTVV.

The V gene is TRBV6-6, the J gene TRBJ1-1, with 8 bases identical to TRBD1. Germline lookup yields CDR1 MNHNY and CDR2 SVGAGI (reference sequence). After removal of 2 bases from V and 11 bases from J, the junction contained 7 bases not matched to a gene. CDR3 length: 13 amino acids. The CDR3 loop reads CASSYPTGDRAFF. CDR3 sequence (DNA): TGTGCCAGCAGTTACCCGACAGGGGATCGGGCTTTCTTT.

This chain joins TRBV18 and TRBJ2-5, with 7 positions matching TRBD2. Per germline, CDR1 KGHSH and CDR2 LQKENI. The CDR3 is 13 residues long. Germline trimming cut 4 bases from V and 5 bases from J; bases unmatched to any gene: 4. The chain's CDR3 is CASSLGLVETQYF. CDR3 nucleotide sequence: TGTGCCAGCTCACTAGGACTAGTGGAGACCCAGTACTTC.

The chain recombines TRBV10-3 with TRBJ1-5, with 8 bases matching TRBD1. The germline V gene has CDR1 ENHRY and CDR2 SYGVKD. CDR3 size: 14 residues. V trimming: 4 bases; J trimming: 3 bases; junction bases outside the gene matches: 2. CDR3 DNA: TGTGCCATCAGTGGGACAGGGACCAATCAGCCCCAGCATTTT. The encoded protein is CAISGTGTNQPQHF.

This sequence joins TRBV6-5 and TRBJ2-2, with D hard to call. Trimming took off 3 bases at V and 4 bases at J, with 9 bases between the two ends. Germline V CDR1 and CDR2: MNHEY, SVGAGI. The CDR3 is 14 residues long. The chain's CDR3 is CASSYQAGTGELFF. In DNA form, the CDR3 reads TGTGCCAGCAGTTATCAGGCAGGCACCGGGGAGCTGTTTTTT.

The chain carries TRBV19 and TRBJ1-3; 7 nucleotides line up with TRBD1. After removal of 3 bases from V and 1 base from J, the junction contained 3 bases not matched to a gene. The CDR3 runs to 15 residues. Germline-derived CDR1 and CDR2 are LNHDA and SQIVND (reference sequence). The DNA for the CDR3 is TGTGCCAGTAGTATGCTCAGGGGGTCTGGAAACACCATATATTTT. Its translation: CASSMLRGSGNTIYF.

The rearrangement joins TRBV18 to TRBJ1-6; D is uncertain. This CDR3 region has 13 residues. Germline V gives CDR1 KGHSH, CDR2 LQKENI. Trimming pared 4 bases from V and 7 bases from J, leaving 8 bases between. The CDR3 spells CASSLALNSPLHF. CDR3 sequence (DNA): TGTGCCAGCTCACTCGCTCTCAATTCACCCCTCCACTTT.

The chain uses TRBV18 and TRBJ2-7; 9 bases align to TRBD1. Germline loops: CDR1 KGHSH, CDR2 LQKENI. The ends lost 6 bases at V and 1 base at J; junction bases unmatched: 16. CDR3 length equals 18 residues. CDR3: CASSRSGTGMGPSYEQYF. CDR3 bases: TGTGCCAGCTCGCGTTCCGGGACAGGGATGGGGCCTTCCTACGAGCAGTACTTC.

The rearrangement joins TRBV4-1 to TRBJ2-3; TRBD1 matches 7 bases. J gave up 3 bases and V 2 bases, and 17 bases lay outside the gene matches. CDR3 length equals 19 residues. Germline CDR1 is MGHRA and CDR2 is YSYEKL. The CDR3 protein is CASSQLATGTRGVTDTQYF. CDR3 DNA: TGCGCCAGCAGCCAACTCGCGACAGGGACGAGGGGTGTGACAGATACGCAGTATTTT.